Sequencing of this TCR beta chain was carried out in a study of blood T cell repertoires in COVID-19. Germline CDR1 and CDR2: MNHEY and SMNVEV (reference sequence). With 8 bases removed from V and 5 bases from J, the gap between germline ends came to 13 bases. This CDR3 has 13 residues. Repertoires were generated with immunoSEQ multiplex PCR, while TCRdb's copy carries only in-frame clones and drops some. The table lists 250,000 or so clones, around 80% of them singletons. The TCR was taken from a young woman with acute or convalescent COVID-19. Sequencing input: peripheral blood. V usage is TRBV27 and J usage is TRBJ2-1; D not resolved. The CDR3 protein is CASGLTEHNEQFF. DNA for the CDR3: TGTGCCAGCGGCTTAACGGAGCACAATGAGCAGTTCTTC.